The rows below give T cell receptor beta chains drawn from one sample of a study of PD-1 blockade in classical Hodgkin lymphoma. The table came from immunoSEQ multiplex PCR; TCRdb's copy has only in-frame clones and leaves some out. The repertoire consists of some 22,000 clones, with about 68% occurring once and the leading ten covering about 20%. Here the sequenced sample was peripheral blood mononuclear cells (PBMCs), taken at baseline. These TCRs come from a human donor with classical Hodgkin lymphoma. The conserved cysteine and the conserved F or W are not part of the CDR3 here. Not every row has a clone size; where given, it reads once, few, many or a size class.

CDR3aa	v_gene	j_gene	abundance
ASSGYGTGTYEQY	TRBV28	TRBJ2-7	once
ASSTGELF	TRBV6-6	TRBJ2-2	medium-sized
AILGRPTGHHRTDTQY	TRBV5-1	TRBJ2-3	-
AWSVGQGAYEQY	TRBV30	TRBJ2-7	-
ASSPNGGPDTQY	TRBV7-3	TRBJ2-3	-
ASSLSAPNTEAF	TRBV28	TRBJ1-1	-
ASSVDSNQPQH	TRBV6-4	TRBJ1-5	-
ASSRGTGQNTEAF	TRBV4-2	TRBJ1-1	large
ASSPGLAWEQY	TRBV14	TRBJ2-7	once
ASSLGRGDEAF	TRBV7-9	TRBJ1-1	-
ASGLAGVDTQY	TRBV6-6	TRBJ2-3	-
ASSGRTAGTEAF	TRBV19	TRBJ1-1	-
ASSPDQWTGNQPQH	TRBV7-8	TRBJ1-5	-
ASSSSEKLF	TRBV11-2	TRBJ1-4	-
ASSGDSPAMNTEAF	TRBV5-1	TRBJ1-1	-
ASSLVGSANYGYT	TRBV7-9	TRBJ1-2	-
ASSGAGTVYEQY	TRBV5-6	TRBJ2-7	-
ARRGEAF	TRBV3-2	TRBJ1-1	-
ASSVPVAATYNSPLH	TRBV19	TRBJ1-6	-
ASSEYAGGDNEQF	TRBV6-4	TRBJ2-1	-
ASSYTRLDYNSPLH	TRBV6-5	TRBJ1-6	large
ASSYSMGQSYEQY	TRBV6-5	TRBJ2-7	-
ASSITGGDTEAF	TRBV28	TRBJ1-1	-
ASSDYHEQY	TRBV10-1	TRBJ2-7	-
ATMDQSYEQY	TRBV7-9	TRBJ2-7	-
ASRHLIERWEGELF	TRBV5-1	TRBJ2-2	medium-sized
AWSAGGVAQPQH	TRBV30	TRBJ1-5	-
ASSLDRTDALEQF	TRBV5-5	TRBJ2-1	-
ASSISGAGANVLT	TRBV19	TRBJ2-6	-
ASSPGQGFWSPLH	TRBV6-5	TRBJ1-6	few
ASSPRGEWGRDTQY	TRBV7-2	TRBJ2-3	-
ASSLSGLWDEQF	TRBV5-1	TRBJ2-1	-
ASRSVLARVGEQY	TRBV5-6	TRBJ2-7	-
ASGSTGDYNEQF	TRBV27	TRBJ2-1	-
AWSVGAGTEAF	TRBV30	TRBJ1-1	-
ASKGLFSGNTIY	TRBV19	TRBJ1-3	once
ASSSIPSRSGGLLNEQF	TRBV7-9	TRBJ2-1	-
ASSPSGQQDEKLF	TRBV9	TRBJ1-4	once
ASSLTRTGGNEQF	TRBV7-8	TRBJ2-1	-
ASSLQGGRDEKLF	TRBV28	TRBJ1-4	-
ASSPGTNTEAF	TRBV5-1	TRBJ1-1	-
ASSAGTGYEQY	TRBV11-2	TRBJ2-7	-
ASSARVLNTEAF	TRBV19	TRBJ1-1	-
ASSIGVGAYEQY	TRBV19	TRBJ2-7	-
ASSPWALWGYT	TRBV6-6	TRBJ1-2	-
ASSLGRRSYEQY	TRBV11-2	TRBJ2-7	few
ASGQKYNEQF	TRBV2	TRBJ2-1	-
ASSEADQPQH	TRBV10-2	TRBJ1-5	-